The clone carrying this TCR beta chain was seen only once. The data derive from a study of blood T cell repertoires in COVID-19. The CDR3 covers 13 residues. Germline V gene data show CDR1 as SGHDT and CDR2 as YYEEEE. With V trimmed by 1 base and J by 8 bases, 2 bases remained unmatched. Here immunoSEQ multiplex PCR was the method, and the copy in TCRdb shows in-frame clones only, minus some. Of more than 200,000 clones listed, approximately 82% are singletons. The chain has TRBV5-6 and TRBJ2-2; 7 bases match TRBD1. The specimen sequenced was peripheral blood. This clonotype was obtained from a woman aged 45-59 years with acute or convalescent COVID-19. In DNA form, the CDR3 reads TGTGCCAGCAGCTTGCAGGGGGAAGGGGAGCTGTTTTTT. This translates into CASSLQGEGELFF.